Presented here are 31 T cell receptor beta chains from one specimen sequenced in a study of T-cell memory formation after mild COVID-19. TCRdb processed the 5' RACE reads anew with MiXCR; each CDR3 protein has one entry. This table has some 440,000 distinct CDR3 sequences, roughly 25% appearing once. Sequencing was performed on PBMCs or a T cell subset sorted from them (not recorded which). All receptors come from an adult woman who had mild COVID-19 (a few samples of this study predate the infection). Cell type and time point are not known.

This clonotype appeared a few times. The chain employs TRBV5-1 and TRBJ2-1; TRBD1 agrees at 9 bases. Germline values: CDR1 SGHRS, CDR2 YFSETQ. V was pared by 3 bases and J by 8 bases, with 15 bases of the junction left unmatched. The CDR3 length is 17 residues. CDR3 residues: CASSSIGTGTGMDEQFF. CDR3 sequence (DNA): TGCGCCAGCAGCTCCATTGGAACCGGGACAGGGATGGATGAGCAGTTCTTC.

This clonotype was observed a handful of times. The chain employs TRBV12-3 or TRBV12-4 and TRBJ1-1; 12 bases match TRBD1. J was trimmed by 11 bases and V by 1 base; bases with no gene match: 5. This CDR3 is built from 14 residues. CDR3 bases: TGTGCCAGCAGTTTAGGGGACAGGGGGCGAGGGGCTTTCTTT. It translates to CASSLGDRGRGAFF.

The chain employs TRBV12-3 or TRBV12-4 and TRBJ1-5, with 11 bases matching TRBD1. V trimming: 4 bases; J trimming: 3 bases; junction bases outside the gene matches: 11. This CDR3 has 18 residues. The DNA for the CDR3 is TGTGCCAGCAGTTCCGGGGACAGGGGGAGGGATATCAATCAGCCCCAGCATTTT. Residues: CASSSGDRGRDINQPQHF.

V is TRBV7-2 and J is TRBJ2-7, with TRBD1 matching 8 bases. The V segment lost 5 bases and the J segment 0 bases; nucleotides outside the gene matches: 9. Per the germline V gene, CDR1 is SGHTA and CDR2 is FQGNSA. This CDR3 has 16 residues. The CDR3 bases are TGTGCCAGCAGCGCGAGACAGGGGCCTACCTCCTACGAGCAGTACTTC. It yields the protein CASSARQGPTSYEQYF.

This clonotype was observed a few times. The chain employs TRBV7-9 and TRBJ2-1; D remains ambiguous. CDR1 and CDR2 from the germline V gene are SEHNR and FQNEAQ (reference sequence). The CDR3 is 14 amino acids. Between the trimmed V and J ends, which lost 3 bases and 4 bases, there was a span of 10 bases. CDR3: CASSLRIEYNEQFF. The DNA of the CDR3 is TGTGCCAGCAGCTTGAGGATCGAGTACAATGAGCAGTTCTTC. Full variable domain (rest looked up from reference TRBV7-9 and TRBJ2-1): DTGVSQNPRHKITKRGQNVTFRCDPISEHNRLYWYRQTLGQGPEFLTYFQNEAQLEKSRLLSDRFSAERPKGSFSTLEIQRTEQGDSAMYLCASSLRIEYNEQFFGPGTRLTVL.

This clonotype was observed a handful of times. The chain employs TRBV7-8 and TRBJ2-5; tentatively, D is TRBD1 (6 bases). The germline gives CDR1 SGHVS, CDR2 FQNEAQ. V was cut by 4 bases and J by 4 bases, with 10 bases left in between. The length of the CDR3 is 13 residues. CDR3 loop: CASSSWTAETQYF. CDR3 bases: TGTGCCAGCAGCTCCTGGACAGCAGAGACCCAGTACTTC.

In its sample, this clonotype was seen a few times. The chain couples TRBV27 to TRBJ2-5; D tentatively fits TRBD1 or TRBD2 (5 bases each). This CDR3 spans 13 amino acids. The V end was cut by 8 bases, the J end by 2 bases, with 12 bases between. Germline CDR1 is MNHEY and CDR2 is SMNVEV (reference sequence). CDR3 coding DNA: TGTGCCAGCGCAGAGGGGTTTCAAGAGACCCAGTACTTC. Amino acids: CASAEGFQETQYF.

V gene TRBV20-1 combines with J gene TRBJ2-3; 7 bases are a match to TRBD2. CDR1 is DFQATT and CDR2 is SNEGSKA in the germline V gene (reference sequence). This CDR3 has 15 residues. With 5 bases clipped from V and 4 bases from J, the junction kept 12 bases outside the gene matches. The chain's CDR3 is CSADLGGRGPDTQYF. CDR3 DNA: TGCAGTGCTGATTTGGGGGGGAGAGGGCCAGATACGCAGTATTTT.

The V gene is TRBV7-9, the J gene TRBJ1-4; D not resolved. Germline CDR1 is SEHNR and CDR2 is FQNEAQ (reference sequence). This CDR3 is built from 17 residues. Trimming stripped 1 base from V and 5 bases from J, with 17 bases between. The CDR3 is CASSLESYTLFNEKLFF. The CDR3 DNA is TGTGCCAGCAGCTTAGAATCCTACACCCTCTTCAATGAAAAACTGTTTTTT.

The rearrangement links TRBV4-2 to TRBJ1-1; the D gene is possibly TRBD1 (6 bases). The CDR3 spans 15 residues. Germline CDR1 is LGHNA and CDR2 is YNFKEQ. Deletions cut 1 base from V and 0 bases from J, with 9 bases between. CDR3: CASSQGTAMNTEAFF. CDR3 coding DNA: TGTGCCAGCAGCCAAGGGACAGCTATGAACACTGAAGCTTTCTTT.

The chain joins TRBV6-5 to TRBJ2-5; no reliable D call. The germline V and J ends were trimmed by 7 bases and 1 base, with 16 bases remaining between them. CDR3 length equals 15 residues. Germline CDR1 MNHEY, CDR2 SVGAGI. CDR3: CASTELVGRQETQYF. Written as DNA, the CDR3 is TGTGCCAGCACCGAGCTCGTCGGCCGCCAAGAGACCCAGTACTTC.

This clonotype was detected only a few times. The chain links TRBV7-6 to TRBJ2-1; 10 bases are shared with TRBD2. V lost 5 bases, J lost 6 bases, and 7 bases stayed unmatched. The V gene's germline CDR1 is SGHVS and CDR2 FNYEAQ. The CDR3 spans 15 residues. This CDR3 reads CASSLQAGGPNEQFF. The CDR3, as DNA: TGTGCCAGCAGCCTCCAAGCGGGGGGGCCCAATGAGCAGTTCTTC.

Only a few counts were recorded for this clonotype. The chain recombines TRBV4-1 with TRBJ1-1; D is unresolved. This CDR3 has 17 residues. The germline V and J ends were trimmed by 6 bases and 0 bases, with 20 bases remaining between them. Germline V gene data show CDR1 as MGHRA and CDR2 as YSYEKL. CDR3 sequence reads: CASSSVFGKDLNTEAFF. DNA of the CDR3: TGCGCCAGCAGTTCCGTGTTTGGGAAAGATTTGAACACTGAAGCTTTCTTT.

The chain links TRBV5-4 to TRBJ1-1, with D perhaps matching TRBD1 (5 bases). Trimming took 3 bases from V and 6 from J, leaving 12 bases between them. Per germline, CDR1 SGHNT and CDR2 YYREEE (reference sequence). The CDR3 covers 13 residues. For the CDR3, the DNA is TGTGCCAGCAGCTCGGGACGCTCGGCTGAAGCTTTCTTT. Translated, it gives CASSSGRSAEAFF.

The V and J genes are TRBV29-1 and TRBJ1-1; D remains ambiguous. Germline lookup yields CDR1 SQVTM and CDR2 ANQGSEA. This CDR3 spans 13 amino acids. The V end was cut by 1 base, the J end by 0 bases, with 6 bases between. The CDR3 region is CSVEASLNTEAFF. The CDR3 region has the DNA TGCAGCGTTGAAGCCTCTCTGAACACTGAAGCTTTCTTT.

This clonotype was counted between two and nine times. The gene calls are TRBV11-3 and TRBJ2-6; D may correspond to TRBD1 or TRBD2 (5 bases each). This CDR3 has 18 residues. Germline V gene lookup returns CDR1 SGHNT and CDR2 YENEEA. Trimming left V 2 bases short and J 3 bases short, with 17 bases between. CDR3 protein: CASSLFGTASVGANVLTF. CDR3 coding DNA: TGTGCCAGCAGCTTATTCGGGACCGCCTCGGTTGGGGCCAACGTCCTGACTTTC.

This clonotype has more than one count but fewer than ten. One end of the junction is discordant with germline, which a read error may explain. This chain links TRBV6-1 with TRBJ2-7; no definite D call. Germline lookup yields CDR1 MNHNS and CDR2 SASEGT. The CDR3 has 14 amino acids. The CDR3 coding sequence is TGTGCCAGCAGCGAAGGGCGCCTCTCCTACGAGCAGTACTTC. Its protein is CASSEGRLSYEQYF.

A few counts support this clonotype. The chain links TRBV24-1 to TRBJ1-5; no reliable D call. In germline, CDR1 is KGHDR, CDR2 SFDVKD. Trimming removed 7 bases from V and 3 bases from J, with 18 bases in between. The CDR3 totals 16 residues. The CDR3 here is CATSDGPSRPNQPQHF. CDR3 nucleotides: TGTGCCACCAGCGACGGTCCCAGCCGACCCAATCAGCCCCAGCATTTT.

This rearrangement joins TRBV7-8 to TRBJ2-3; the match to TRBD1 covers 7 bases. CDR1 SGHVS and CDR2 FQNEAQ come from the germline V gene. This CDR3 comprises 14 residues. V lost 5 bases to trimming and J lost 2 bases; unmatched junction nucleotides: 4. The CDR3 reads CASSRGQHTDTQYF. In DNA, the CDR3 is TGTGCCAGCAGCCGGGGACAGCACACAGATACGCAGTATTTT. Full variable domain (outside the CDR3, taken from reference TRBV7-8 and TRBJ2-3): GAGVSQSPRYKVAKRGQDVALRCDPISGHVSLFWYQQALGQGPEFLTYFQNEAQLDKSGLPSDRFFAERPEGSVSTLKIQRTQQEDSAVYLCASSRGQHTDTQYFGPGTRLTVL.

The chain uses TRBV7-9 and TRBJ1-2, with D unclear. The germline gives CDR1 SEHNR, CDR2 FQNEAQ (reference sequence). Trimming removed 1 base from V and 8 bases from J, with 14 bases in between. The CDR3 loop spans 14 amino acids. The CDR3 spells CASSLVGGFLGYTF. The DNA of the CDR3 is TGTGCCAGCAGCTTAGTAGGAGGGTTTCTCGGCTACACCTTC.

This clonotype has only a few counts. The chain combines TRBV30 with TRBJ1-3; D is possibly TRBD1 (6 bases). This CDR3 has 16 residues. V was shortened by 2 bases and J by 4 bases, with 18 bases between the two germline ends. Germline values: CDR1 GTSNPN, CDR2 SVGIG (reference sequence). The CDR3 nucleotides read TGTGCCTGGAGTTCGATTTACCCAGGGGCCGGAAACACCATATATTTT. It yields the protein CAWSSIYPGAGNTIYF.

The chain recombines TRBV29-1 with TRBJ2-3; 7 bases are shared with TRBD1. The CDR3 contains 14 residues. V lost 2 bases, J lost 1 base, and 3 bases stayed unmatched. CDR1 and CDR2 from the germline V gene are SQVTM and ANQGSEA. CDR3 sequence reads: CSVERGPGTDTQYF. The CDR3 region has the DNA TGCAGCGTTGAAAGGGGGCCCGGCACAGATACGCAGTATTTT.

The chain's CDR3 is CATSDTQGLAKGNEQFF. In DNA, the CDR3 is TGTGCCACCAGTGACACCCAAGGACTAGCGAAGGGGAATGAGCAGTTCTTC. The J gene is TRBJ2-1, the V gene TRBV24-1; TRBD2 aligns across 9 bases. The junction had 13 bases not matched to a gene; V was cut back by 4 bases and J by 7 bases. CDR1 KGHDR and CDR2 SFDVKD come from the germline V gene. The CDR3 extends over 17 amino acids.

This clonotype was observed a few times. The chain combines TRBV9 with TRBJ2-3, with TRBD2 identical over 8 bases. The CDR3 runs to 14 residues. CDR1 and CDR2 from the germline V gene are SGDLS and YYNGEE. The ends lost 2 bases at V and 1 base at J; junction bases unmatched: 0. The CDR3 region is CASSVSGGTDTQYF. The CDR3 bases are TGTGCCAGCAGCGTTAGCGGGGGCACAGATACGCAGTATTTT.

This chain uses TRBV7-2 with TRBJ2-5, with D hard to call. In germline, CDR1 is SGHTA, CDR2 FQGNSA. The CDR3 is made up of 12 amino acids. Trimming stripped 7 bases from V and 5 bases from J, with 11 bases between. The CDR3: CASTTGLETQYF. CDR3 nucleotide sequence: TGTGCCAGCACCACCGGATTGGAGACCCAGTACTTC.

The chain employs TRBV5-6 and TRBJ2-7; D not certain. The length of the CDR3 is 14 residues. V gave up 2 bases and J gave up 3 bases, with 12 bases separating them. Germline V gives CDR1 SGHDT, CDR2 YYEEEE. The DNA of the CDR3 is TGTGCCAGCAGCTTATATCCGGACCTCTACGAGCAGTACTTC. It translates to CASSLYPDLYEQYF.

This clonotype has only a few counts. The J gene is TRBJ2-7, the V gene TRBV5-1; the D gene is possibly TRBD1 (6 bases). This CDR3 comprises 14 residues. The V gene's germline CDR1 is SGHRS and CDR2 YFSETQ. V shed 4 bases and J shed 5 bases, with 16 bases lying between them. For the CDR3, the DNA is TGCGCCAGCAGCCCCCCGGTGGGGGCTGACGAGCAGTACTTC. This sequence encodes CASSPPVGADEQYF.

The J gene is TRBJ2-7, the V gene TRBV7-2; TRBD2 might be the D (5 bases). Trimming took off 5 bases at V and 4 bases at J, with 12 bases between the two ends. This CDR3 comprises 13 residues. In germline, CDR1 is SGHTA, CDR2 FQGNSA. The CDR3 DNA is TGTGCCAGCAGCCCCACGGGGAATTACGAGCAGTACTTC. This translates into CASSPTGNYEQYF.

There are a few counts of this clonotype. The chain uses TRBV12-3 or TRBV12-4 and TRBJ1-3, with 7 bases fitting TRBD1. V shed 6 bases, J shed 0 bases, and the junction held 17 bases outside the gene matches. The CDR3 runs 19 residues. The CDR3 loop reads CASSTPRRGGRGSGNTIYF. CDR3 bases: TGTGCCAGCAGCACCCCCCGCAGGGGGGGACGAGGCTCTGGAAACACCATATATTTT.

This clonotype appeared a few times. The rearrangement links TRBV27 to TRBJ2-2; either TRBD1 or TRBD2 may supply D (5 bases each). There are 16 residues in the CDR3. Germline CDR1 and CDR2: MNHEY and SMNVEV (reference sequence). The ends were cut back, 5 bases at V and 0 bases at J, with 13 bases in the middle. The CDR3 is CASSRGTYANTGELFF. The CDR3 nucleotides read TGTGCCAGCAGTCGTGGGACGTACGCGAACACCGGGGAGCTGTTTTTT.

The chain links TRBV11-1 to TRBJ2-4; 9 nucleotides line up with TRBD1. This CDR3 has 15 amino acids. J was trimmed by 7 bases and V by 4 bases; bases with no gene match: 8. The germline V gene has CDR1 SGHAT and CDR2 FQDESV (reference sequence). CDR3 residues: CASSYLGTGLNIQYF. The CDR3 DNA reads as TGTGCCAGCAGCTACCTCGGGACAGGGCTGAACATTCAGTACTTC.